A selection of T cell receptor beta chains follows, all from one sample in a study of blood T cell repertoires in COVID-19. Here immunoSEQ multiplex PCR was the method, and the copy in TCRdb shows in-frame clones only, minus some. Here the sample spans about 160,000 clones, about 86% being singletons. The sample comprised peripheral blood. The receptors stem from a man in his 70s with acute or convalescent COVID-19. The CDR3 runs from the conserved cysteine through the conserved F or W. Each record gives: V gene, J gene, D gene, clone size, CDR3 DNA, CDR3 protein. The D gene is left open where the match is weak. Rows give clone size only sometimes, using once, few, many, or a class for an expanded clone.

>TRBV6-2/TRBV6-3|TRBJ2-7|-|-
TGTGCCAGCAGTGCCGGACTTGCCCTCGAGCAGTACTTC
CASSAGLALEQYF
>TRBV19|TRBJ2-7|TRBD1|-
TGTGCCAGTACCCAAGGACAGGGGGGCTCCTACGAGCAGTACTTC
CASTQGQGGSYEQYF
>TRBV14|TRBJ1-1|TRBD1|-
TGTGCCAGCAGCCCCTACTGGGACAGGGGGCGTGGGACTGAAGCTTTCTTT
CASSPYWDRGRGTEAFF
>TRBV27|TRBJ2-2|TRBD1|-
TGTGCCAGCAGTATACCCCGGGACAGGCTTAGCACCGGGGAGCTGTTTTTT
CASSIPRDRLSTGELFF
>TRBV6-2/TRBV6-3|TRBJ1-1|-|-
TGTGCCAGCAGTTACTGGGGACAAGGTGGGAGAAACACTGAAGCTTTCTTT
CASSYWGQGGRNTEAFF
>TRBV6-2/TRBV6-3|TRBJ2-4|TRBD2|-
TGTGCCAGCAGTCGTTTAGCGGGAGGGCCTCTGGCCAAAAACATTCAGTACTTC
CASSRLAGGPLAKNIQYF
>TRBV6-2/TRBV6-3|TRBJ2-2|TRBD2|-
TGTGCCAGCAGTCTTAGCGGGAGGTCCCTTCGAGGGGCACCCGGGGAGCTGTTTTTT
CASSLSGRSLRGAPGELFF
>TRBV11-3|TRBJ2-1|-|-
TGTGCCAGCAGCTTAGACAGGGTCGGGGAGCAGTTCTTC
CASSLDRVGEQFF
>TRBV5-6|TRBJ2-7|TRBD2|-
TGTGCCAGCAGCTGGAGGGTAGCGGGTCCCTCCTACGAGCAGTACTTC
CASSWRVAGPSYEQYF
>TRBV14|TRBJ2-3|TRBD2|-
TGTGCCAGCAGCCCTTTAGCGGGACTACACACAGATACGCAGTATTTT
CASSPLAGLHTDTQYF
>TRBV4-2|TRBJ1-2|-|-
TGTGCCAGCAGCCAAGATAACGGGTCCAACTATGGCTACACCTTC
CASSQDNGSNYGYTF
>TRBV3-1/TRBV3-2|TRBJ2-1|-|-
TGTGCCAGCAGCCAACTAGGAGGAGGCAATGAGCAGTTCTTC
CASSQLGGGNEQFF
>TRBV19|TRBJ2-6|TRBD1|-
TGTGCCAGTAGTATCCGGACAGGGAGCCTCTCTGGGGCCAACGTCCTGACTTTC
CASSIRTGSLSGANVLTF
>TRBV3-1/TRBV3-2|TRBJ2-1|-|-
TGTGCCAGCAGCCAAGAAGGGGGTGCGTACTACAATGAGCAGTTCTTC
CASSQEGGAYYNEQFF
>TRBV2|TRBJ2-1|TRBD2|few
TGTGCCAGCAGTGAATTAATAGCGGGCTACAATGAGCAGTTCTTC
CASSELIAGYNEQFF
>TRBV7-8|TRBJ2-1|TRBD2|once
TGTGCCAGCAGCTCGACTAGCGGGAGCTTTGGTGAGCAGTTCTTC
CASSSTSGSFGEQFF
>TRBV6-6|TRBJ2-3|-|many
TGTGCCAGCAGCCGGGACTCCGCGGCCCTCACAGATACGCAGTATTTT
CASSRDSAALTDTQYF
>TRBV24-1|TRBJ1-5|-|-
TGTGCCACCAGTCTCGAGAGCAATCAGCCCCAGCATTTT
CATSLESNQPQHF
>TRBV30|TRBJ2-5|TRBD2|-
TGTGCCTGGAGTGTCGAGCGGGGGGCGGGGGAGACCCAGTACTTC
CAWSVERGAGETQYF
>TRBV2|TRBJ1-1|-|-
TGTGCCAGCAGAGAGACAGGCATAAACACTGAAGCTTTCTTT
CASRETGINTEAFF
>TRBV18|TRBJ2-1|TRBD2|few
TGTGCCAGCTCACCACCCCATCTAGCGGTATACAATGAGCAGTTCTTC
CASSPPHLAVYNEQFF
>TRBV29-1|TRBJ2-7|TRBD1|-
TGCAGCGTTTCCAGGGGGACCTACGAGCAGTACTTC
CSVSRGTYEQYF
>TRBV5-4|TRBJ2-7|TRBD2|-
TGTGCCAGCAGTTTCGCTAGCGGGAGTTACGAGCAGTACTTC
CASSFASGSYEQYF
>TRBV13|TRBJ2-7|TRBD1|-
TGTGCCAGCAGCTTAGCTCCGGGACAGGGGTTCTACGAGCAGTACTTC
CASSLAPGQGFYEQYF
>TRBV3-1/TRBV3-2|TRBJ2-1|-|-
TGTGCCAGCAGCCAAGGGCAACTAGCTTACAATGAGCAGTTCTTC
CASSQGQLAYNEQFF
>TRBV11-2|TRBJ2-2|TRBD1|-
TGTGCCAGCAGCCGCGCCGGGACAGGGGGGACCGGGGAGCTGTTTTTT
CASSRAGTGGTGELFF
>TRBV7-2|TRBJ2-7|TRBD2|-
TGTGCCAGCAGCCCCAGCGGGAGCCTCTACGAGCAGTACTTC
CASSPSGSLYEQYF
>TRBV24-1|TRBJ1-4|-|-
TGTGCCACCAGCAGGGAGGGTGAAAAACTGTTTTTT
CATSREGEKLFF
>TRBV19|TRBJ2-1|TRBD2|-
TGTGCCAGTAGTGGGGCCCTAGCGGGAGGTTCCTACAATGAGCAGTTCTTC
CASSGALAGGSYNEQFF
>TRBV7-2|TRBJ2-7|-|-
TGTGCCAGCAGCTTAAAACAGGTGTACGAGCAGTACTTC
CASSLKQVYEQYF
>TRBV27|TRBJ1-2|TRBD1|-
TGTGCCAGCAGTCGACAGGGGCTTGGCTACACCTTC
CASSRQGLGYTF
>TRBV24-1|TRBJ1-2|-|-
TGTGCCACCAGTGAGGCACCGTTGGTCTATGGCTACACCTTC
CATSEAPLVYGYTF
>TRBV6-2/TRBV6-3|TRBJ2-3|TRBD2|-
TGTGCCAGCAGTTCCGGGGGGGTTTCGGGCACAGATACGCAGTATTTT
CASSSGGVSGTDTQYF
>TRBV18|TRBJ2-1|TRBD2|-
TGTGCCAGCTCTAACCAGGCTAGCGGGAGGGCCCGCAATGAGCAGTTCTTC
CASSNQASGRARNEQFF
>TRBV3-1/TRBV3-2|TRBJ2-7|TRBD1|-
TGTGCCAGCAGCCAAAACAGGGGAACCGAGCAGTACTTC
CASSQNRGTEQYF
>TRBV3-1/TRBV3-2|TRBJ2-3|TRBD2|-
TGTGCCAGCAGCCAAGAGGGTAGCGGGAGGTGCACAGATACGCAGTATTTT
CASSQEGSGRCTDTQYF
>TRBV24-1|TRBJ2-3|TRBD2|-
TGTGCCACCAGTGATTTTCCCGGGACTAGCGGTTCCACAGATACGCAGTATTTT
CATSDFPGTSGSTDTQYF
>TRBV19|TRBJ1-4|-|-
TGTGCCAGTAACCCCGGGACACGGGAAAAACTGTTTTTT
CASNPGTREKLFF
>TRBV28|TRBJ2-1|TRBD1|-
TGTGCCAGCAGCACCCGGGACAGCATCTACAATGAGCAGTTCTTC
CASSTRDSIYNEQFF
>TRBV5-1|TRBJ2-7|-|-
TGCGCCAGCAGCTCCGGCTCCTACGAGCAGTACTTC
CASSSGSYEQYF
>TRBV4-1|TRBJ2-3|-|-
TGCGCCAGCAGCCAACAGGACCGAGGGATCACAGATACGCAGTATTTT
CASSQQDRGITDTQYF
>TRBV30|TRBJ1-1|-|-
TGTGCCTGGGATACAGGGTTTCGAACTGAAGCTTTCTTT
CAWDTGFRTEAFF
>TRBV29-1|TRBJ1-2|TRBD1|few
TGCAGCGTGGAACAGGGGGTTGGCTATGGCTACACCTTC
CSVEQGVGYGYTF
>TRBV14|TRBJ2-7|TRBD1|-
TGTGCCAGCAGCCCTGGGACAGGGTCTGTGCAGTACTTC
CASSPGTGSVQYF
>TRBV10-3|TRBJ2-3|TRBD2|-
TGTGCCATCAGGAAGGTAGCGGGAGCGCTAGATACGCAGTATTTT
CAIRKVAGALDTQYF
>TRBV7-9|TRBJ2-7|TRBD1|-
TGTGCCAGCAGCCAACAAGGACAGGGTGGGAGCGAGCAGTACTTC
CASSQQGQGGSEQYF
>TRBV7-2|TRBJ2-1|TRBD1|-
TGTGCCAGCAGCTTGACAGGGGGATACAATGAGCAGTTCTTC
CASSLTGGYNEQFF
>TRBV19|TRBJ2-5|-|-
TGTGCCAGTAGTCTGGCGGCGGGGCTAGAGACCCAGTACTTC
CASSLAAGLETQYF
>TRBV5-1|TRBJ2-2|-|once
TGCGCCAGCAGCTTGTACGGAGTGATCACCGGGGAGCTGTTTTTT
CASSLYGVITGELFF
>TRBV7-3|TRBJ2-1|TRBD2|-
TGTGCCAGCAGCCCTATCGAGGGACTAACTTACAATGAGCAGTTCTTC
CASSPIEGLTYNEQFF
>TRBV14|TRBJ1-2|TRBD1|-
TGTGCCAGCAGCCCGGACAGGGCCCGCGGCTACACCTTC
CASSPDRARGYTF
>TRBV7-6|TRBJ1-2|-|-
TGTGCCAGCAGCTTAGCCAGGGAGGGAGGCTACACCTTC
CASSLAREGGYTF
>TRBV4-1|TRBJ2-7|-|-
TGCGCCAGCAGCCAAGTTGTCCTCAGCTCCTACGAGCAGTACTTC
CASSQVVLSSYEQYF
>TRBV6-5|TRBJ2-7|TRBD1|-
TGTGCCAGCAGCTCCGGGACAGGGGGCTACGAGCAGTACTTC
CASSSGTGGYEQYF
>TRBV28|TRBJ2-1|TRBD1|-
TGTGCCAGCAGTAACAGGGGGGAGACCTACAATGAGCAGTTCTTC
CASSNRGETYNEQFF
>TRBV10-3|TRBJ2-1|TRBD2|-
TGTGCCATCAGTCCCACTAGCGGGAACCTTTACAATGAGCAGTTCTTC
CAISPTSGNLYNEQFF
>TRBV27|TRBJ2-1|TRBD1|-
TGTGCCAGCAGTTTGACCGGGACAGGGGGAGGCCATGAGCAGTTCTTC
CASSLTGTGGGHEQFF
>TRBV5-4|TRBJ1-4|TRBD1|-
TGTGCCAGCAGCGTCAGGGGGGAACGGGAAAAACTGTTTTTT
CASSVRGEREKLFF
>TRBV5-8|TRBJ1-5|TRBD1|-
TGTGCCAGCAGCCCCCCCCAGGGGGCTTGGCAGCCCCAGCATTTT
CASSPPQGAWQPQHF